The TCR beta chain under discussion was sequenced for a study of T cells in Graves' hyperthyroidism and ophthalmopathy. The wider study: Peripheral blood sampling occurred at initial diagnosis, before any treatment.

CDR1 is SGHRS, CDR2 YFSETQ, per germline. This CDR3 contains 12 residues. Amplified TCR beta CDR3 regions derived from RNA transcripts. Using the HTBI primer set, a first-round RT-PCR was run on the TCR CDR3. Each CDR3 protein is one row after TCRdb ran MiXCR on the multiplex PCR reads. The sample comprises about 420,000 distinct CDR3 sequences, about 15% of which are singletons, and roughly 14% rests with the top ten. The study excluded patients with uncontrolled infection, other autoimmune disease, pregnancy or lactation. Regarding this clonotype: One junction end does not reproduce the germline sequence, and a read error may be involved.

The V gene is TRBV5-1, the J gene TRBJ1-3; no clear D gene. The sample was blood. The clonotype was recovered from a woman younger than 30 with Graves' hyperthyroidism. The chain's CDR3 is CASSSSGDTIYF. The CDR3 coding sequence is TGCGCCAGCAGCTCCTCTGGAGACACCATATATTTT.